The rows below give T cell receptor beta chains drawn from one sample of a study of CD8 T cells in ankylosing spondylitis. MiXCR, run by TCRdb on the 5' RACE reads, gives a single entry per CDR3 protein. This sample has under 250,000 distinct CDR3 sequences, with under 30% found just once. Input material: blood, either unsorted or a sorted T cell fraction (not recorded which). These receptors all stem from a male donor with ankylosing spondylitis or in good health (not recorded which). The CDR3 runs from the conserved cysteine through the conserved F or W. The order of the fields is D gene, V gene, clone size, J gene, CDR3 DNA, CDR3 protein. The D gene is left open where the match is weak. Clone size is stated in some rows and not others, as once, few, many or a class when expanded.

>.|TRBV6-4|.|TRBJ2-2
TGTGCCAGCAGTGCAACACCAGGGACCGGGGAGCTGTTTTTT
CASSATPGTGELFF
>TRBD2|TRBV20-1|.|TRBJ2-3
TGCAGTGCTAGAGCCCTAGCGGGAACAGATACGCAGTATTTT
CSARALAGTDTQYF
>TRBD1|TRBV20-1|once|TRBJ1-5
TGCAGTGCTGGAGGGACAGGGACTCTATCATCCGGCAATCAGCCCCAGCATTTT
CSAGGTGTLSSGNQPQHF
>.|TRBV7-2|many|TRBJ2-1
TGTGCCAGCACCACCAAGGGGCCGGGGTACAATGAGCAGTTCTTC
CASTTKGPGYNEQFF
>.|TRBV12-3/TRBV12-4|many|TRBJ2-3
TGTGCCAGCAGCTTACTAGCACAAAGCACAGATACGCAGTATTTT
CASSLLAQSTDTQYF
>TRBD2|TRBV6-5|many|TRBJ2-1
TGTGCCAGCCAATACTCATCCGGGACTAGCGGCAATGAGCAGTTCTTC
CASQYSSGTSGNEQFF
>.|TRBV27|many|TRBJ1-2
TGTGCCAGCAGTTTAAAATCGACAGGAACTAACTATGGCTACACCTTC
CASSLKSTGTNYGYTF
>TRBD1|TRBV7-2|many|TRBJ2-5
TGTGCCAGCAATGCTGGACAGGTAGAGACCCAGTACTTC
CASNAGQVETQYF
>.|TRBV12-3/TRBV12-4|many|TRBJ1-5
TGTGCCAGCAGTTTAGCACAGTATAGCAATCAGCCCCAGCATTTT
CASSLAQYSNQPQHF
>TRBD2|TRBV20-1|many|TRBJ2-7
TGCAGTGCTAGAGCGACTAGCGGGACAGGGGAGCAGTACTTC
CSARATSGTGEQYF